This TCR beta chain was documented in a study of blood T cell repertoires in COVID-19. Two negative PCRs, clearance, or symptom resolution had been documented for recovered Cohort 3 donors. Germline values: CDR1 SNHLY, CDR2 FYNNEI. This CDR3 has 15 amino acids. V shed 1 base and J shed 7 bases, with 14 bases lying between them. Clones were read by immunoSEQ multiplex PCR, and TCRdb kept only the in-frame ones, dropping some. This table has approximately 310,000 clones, over 75% appearing once. The source material was PBMCs or T cells enriched from blood (not recorded which). The chain couples TRBV2 to TRBJ1-3, with D perhaps TRBD1 (5 bases). The sequence came from a man aged 25 to 40 who had recovered from COVID-19. The CDR3 bases are TGTGCCAGCAGTGAAGAGAGTGGAGGGGATAACACCATATATTTT. Its translation is CASSEESGGDNTIYF.